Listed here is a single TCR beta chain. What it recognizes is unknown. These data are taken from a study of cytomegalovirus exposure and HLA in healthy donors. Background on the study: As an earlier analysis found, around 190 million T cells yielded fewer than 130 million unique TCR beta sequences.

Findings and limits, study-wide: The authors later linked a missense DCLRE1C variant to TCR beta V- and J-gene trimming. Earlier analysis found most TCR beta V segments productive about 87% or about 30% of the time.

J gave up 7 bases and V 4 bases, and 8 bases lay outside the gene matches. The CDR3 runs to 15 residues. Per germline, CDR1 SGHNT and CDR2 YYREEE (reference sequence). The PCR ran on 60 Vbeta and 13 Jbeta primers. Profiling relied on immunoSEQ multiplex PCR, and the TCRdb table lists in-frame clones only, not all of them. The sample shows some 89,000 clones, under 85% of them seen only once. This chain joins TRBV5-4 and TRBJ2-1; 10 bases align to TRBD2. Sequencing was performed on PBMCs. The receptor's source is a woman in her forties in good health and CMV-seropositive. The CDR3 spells CASSPASGSRNEQFF. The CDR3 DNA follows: TGTGCCAGCAGCCCGGCTAGCGGGAGTAGAAATGAGCAGTTCTTC.